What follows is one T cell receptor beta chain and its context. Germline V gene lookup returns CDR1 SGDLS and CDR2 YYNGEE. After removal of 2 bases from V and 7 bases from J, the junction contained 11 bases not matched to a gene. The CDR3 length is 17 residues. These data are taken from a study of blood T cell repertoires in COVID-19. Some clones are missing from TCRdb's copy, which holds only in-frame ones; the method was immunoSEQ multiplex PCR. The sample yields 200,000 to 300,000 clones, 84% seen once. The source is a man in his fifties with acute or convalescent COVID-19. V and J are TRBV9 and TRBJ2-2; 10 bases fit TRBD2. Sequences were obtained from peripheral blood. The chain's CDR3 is CASSVLAGGPMNGELFF. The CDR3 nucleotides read TGTGCCAGCAGCGTGTTAGCGGGAGGCCCTATGAACGGGGAGCTGTTTTTT.